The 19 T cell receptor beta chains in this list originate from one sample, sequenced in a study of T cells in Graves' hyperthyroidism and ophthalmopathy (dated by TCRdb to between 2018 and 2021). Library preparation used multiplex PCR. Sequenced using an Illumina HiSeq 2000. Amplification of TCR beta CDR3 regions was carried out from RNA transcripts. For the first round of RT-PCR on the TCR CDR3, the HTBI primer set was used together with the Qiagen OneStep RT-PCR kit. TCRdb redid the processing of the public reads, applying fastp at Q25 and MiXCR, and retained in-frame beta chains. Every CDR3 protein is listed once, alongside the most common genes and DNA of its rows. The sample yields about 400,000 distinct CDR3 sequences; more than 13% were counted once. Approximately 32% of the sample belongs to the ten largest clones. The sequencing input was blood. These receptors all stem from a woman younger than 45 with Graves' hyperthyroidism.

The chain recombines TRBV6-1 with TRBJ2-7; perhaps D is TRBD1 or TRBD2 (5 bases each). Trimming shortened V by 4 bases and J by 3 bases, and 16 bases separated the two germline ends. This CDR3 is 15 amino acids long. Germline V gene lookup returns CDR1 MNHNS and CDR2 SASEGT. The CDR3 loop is CASSVSRDRYYEQYF. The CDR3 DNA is TGTGCCAGCAGTGTTTCCCGGGACCGGTACTACGAGCAGTACTTC.

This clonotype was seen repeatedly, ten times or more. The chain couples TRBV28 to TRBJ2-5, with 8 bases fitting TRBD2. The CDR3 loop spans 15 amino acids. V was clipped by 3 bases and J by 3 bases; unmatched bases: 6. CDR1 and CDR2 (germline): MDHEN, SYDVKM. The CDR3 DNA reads TGTGCCAGCAGTTTTGGCCCCGGGAGGGAAGAGACCCAGTACTTC. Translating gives CASSFGPGREETQYF.

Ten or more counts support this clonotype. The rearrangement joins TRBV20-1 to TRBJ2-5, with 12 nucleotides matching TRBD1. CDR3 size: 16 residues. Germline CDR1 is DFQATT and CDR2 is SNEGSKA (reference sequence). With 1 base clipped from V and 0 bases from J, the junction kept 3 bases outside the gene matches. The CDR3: CSARARDRGHQETQYF. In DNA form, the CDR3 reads TGCAGTGCTAGAGCCCGGGACAGGGGGCACCAAGAGACCCAGTACTTC.

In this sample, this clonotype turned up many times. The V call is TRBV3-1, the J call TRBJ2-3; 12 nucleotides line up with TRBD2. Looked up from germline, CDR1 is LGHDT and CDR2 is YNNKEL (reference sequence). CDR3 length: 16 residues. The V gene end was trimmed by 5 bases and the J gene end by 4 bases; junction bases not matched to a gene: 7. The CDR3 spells CASSSLAGGPSDTQYF. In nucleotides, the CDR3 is TGTGCCAGCAGCTCCCTAGCGGGAGGGCCGTCAGATACGCAGTATTTT.

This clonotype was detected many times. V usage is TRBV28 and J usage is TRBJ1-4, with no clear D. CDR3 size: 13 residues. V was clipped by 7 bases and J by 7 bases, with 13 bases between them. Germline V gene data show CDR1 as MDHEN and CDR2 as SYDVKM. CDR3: CASTAANLEKLFF. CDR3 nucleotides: TGTGCCAGCACTGCGGCCAACCTTGAAAAACTGTTTTTT.

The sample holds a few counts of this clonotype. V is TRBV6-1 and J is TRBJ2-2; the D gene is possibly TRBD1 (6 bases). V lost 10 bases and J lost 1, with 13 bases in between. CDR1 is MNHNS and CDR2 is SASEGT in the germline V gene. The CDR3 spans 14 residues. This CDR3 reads CATLQGWNTGELFF. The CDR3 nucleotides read TGTGCCACTTTACAGGGATGGAACACCGGGGAGCTGTTTTTT.

DNA of the CDR3: TGTGCCACCAGCAGAGATGTAGGCGGAGACCTCTCTGGAAACACCATATATTTT. Amino acid sequence: CATSRDVGGDLSGNTIYF. The rearrangement links TRBV15 to TRBJ1-3, with D uncertain. This CDR3 is built from 18 residues. Trimming cost V 0 bases and J 0 bases, with 15 bases left between them. The V gene's germline CDR1 is LNHNV and CDR2 YYDKDF (reference sequence).

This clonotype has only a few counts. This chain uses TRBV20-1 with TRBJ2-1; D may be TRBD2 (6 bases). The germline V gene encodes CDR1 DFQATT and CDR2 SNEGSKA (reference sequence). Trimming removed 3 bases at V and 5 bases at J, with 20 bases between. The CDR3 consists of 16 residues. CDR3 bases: TGCAGTGCTAGGGGCTGGGGCGGGGTCTTCAACAATGAGCAGTTCTTC. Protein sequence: CSARGWGGVFNNEQFF.

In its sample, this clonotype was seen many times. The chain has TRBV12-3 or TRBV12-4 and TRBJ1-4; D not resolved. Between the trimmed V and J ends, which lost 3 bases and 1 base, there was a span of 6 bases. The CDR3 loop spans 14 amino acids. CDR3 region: CASSFGKTNEKLFF. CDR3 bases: TGTGCCAGCAGTTTTGGTAAAACTAATGAAAAACTGTTTTTT.

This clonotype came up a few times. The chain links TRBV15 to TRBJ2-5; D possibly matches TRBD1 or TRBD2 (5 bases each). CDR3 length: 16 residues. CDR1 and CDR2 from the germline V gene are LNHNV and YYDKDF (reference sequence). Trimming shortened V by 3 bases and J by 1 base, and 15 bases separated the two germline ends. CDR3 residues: CATSRGVKGVQETQYF. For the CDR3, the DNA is TGTGCCACCAGCAGGGGGGTCAAAGGGGTCCAAGAGACCCAGTACTTC.

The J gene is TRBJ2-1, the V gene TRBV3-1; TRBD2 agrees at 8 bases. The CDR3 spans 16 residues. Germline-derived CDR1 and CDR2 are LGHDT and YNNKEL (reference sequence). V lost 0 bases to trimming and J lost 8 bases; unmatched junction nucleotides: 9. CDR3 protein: CASSQDRGGSVDEQFF. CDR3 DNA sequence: TGTGCCAGCAGCCAAGATCGGGGGGGGAGTGTAGATGAGCAGTTCTTC.

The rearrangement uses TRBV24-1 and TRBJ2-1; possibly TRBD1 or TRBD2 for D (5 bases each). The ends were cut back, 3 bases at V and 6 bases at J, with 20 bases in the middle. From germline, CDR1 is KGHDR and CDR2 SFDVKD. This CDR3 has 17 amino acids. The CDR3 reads CATSDLDVLGGGNEQFF. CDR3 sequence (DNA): TGTGCCACCAGTGATCTTGATGTCCTAGGTGGGGGCAATGAGCAGTTCTTC.

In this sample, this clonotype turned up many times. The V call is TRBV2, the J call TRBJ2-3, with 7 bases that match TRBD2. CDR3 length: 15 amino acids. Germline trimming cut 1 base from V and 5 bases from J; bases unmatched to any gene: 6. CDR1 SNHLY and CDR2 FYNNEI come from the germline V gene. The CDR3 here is CASSEVGGSQDTQYF. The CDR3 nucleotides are TGTGCCAGCAGTGAAGTCGGGGGGAGCCAAGATACGCAGTATTTT.

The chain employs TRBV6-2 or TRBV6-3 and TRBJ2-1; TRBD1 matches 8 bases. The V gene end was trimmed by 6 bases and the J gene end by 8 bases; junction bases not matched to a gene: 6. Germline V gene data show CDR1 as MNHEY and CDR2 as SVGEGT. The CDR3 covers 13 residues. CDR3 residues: CASRMTGEYEQFF. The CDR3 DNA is TGTGCCAGCAGGATGACAGGGGAGTATGAGCAGTTCTTC.

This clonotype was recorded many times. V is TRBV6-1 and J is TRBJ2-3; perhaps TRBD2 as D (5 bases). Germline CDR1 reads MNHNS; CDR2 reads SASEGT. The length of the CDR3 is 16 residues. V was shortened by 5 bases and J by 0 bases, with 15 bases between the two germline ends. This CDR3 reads CASSPTSVPSTDTQYF. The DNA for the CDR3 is TGTGCCAGCAGTCCCACTAGTGTCCCTAGCACAGATACGCAGTATTTT.

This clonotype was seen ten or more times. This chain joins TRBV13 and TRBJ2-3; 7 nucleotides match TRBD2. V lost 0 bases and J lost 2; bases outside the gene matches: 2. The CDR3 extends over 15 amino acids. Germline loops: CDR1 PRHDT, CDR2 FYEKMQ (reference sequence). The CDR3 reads CASSLGGRFTDTQYF. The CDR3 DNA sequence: TGTGCCAGCAGCTTAGGCGGGAGGTTCACAGATACGCAGTATTTT.

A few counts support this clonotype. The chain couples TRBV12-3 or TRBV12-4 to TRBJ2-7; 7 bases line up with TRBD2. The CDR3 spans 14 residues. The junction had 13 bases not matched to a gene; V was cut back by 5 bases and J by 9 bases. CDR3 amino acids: CASSASGTYVVQYF. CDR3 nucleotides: TGTGCCAGCAGTGCTAGCGGCACCTACGTTGTGCAGTACTTC.

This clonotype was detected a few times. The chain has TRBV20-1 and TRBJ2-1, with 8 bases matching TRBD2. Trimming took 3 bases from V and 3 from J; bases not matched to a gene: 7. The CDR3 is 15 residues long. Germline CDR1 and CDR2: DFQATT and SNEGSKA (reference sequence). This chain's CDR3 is CSASPSGGLYNEQFF. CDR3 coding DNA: TGCAGTGCTAGCCCCAGCGGGGGCCTCTACAATGAGCAGTTCTTC.

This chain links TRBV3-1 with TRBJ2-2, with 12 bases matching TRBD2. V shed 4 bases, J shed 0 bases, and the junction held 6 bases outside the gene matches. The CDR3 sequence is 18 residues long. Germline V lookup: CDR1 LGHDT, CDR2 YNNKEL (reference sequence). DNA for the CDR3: TGTGCCAGCAGCCTATTTCTAGCGGGAGGGCCGAACACCGGGGAGCTGTTTTTT. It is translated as CASSLFLAGGPNTGELFF.